This T cell receptor beta chain was observed in a study of blood T cell repertoires in COVID-19. Overall study: Acute and convalescent COVID-19 samples came from the United States, Italy and Spain.

The authors' processing: Reference gene primer amplification in the assay estimated nucleated cell counts. Sequenced by immunoSEQ multiplex PCR; TCRdb stores in-frame clones only, minus some. The D gene and trimming were derived from the DNA, and the V and J assignments and clone size from that table. The sample contains under 300,000 clones, 75% to 90% of which appear only once. Germline-derived CDR1 and CDR2 are SGHNT and YENEEA. The CDR3 extends over 13 amino acids. J lost 8 bases, V lost 0 bases, and 1 base had no gene match. The clonotype was recovered from a woman between 25 and 40 years old with active or convalescent COVID-19. Material for sequencing was peripheral blood. The rearrangement uses TRBV11-3 and TRBJ1-1; 9 bases align to TRBD1. CDR3 region: CASSLDGTGEAFF. The CDR3 DNA follows: TGTGCCAGCAGCTTAGATGGGACAGGGGAAGCTTTCTTT.